Below are 27 T cell receptor beta chains sequenced from a single sample in a study of shared clonotypes between healthy human individuals. The repertoire was sequenced with immunoSEQ multiplex PCR; TCRdb's copy has only in-frame clones and lacks some. The data hold over a million clones, with about 77% observed a single time. The sample taken for sequencing was memory CD4+ T cells sorted from blood. Subset indicated: CD45RA-negative fraction. The receptors here all came from a man aged 18 to 30 in good health.

The CDR3 sequence: CASSEVGKETQYF. As DNA, the CDR3 is TGCGCCAGCAGTGAAGTGGGCAAAGAGACCCAGTACTTC. This chain uses TRBV10-1 with TRBJ2-5; D not resolved. CDR3 size: 13 residues. CDR1 and CDR2 from the germline V gene are WNHNN and SYGVQD (reference sequence). Trimming took off 3 bases at V and 3 bases at J, with 8 bases between the two ends.

This clone was recorded only once. V usage is TRBV6-1 and J usage is TRBJ1-2; TRBD1 might be the D (6 bases). Germline-derived CDR1 and CDR2 are MNHNS and SASEGT. The CDR3 is 14 amino acids. The ends were cut back, 6 bases at V and 2 bases at J, with 13 bases in the middle. For the CDR3, the DNA is TGTGCCAGCAGCCGAACAGGGCCGAACTATGGCTACACCTTC. It specifies CASSRTGPNYGYTF.

The CDR3 loop is CASSLVEGGNSPLHF. In DNA, the CDR3 is TGTGCCAGCAGCTTAGTCGAGGGAGGTAATTCACCCCTCCACTTT. The chain recombines TRBV7-2 with TRBJ1-6; D is ambiguous. The CDR3 contains 15 residues. The V end lost 1 base, the J end lost 6 bases, and 10 bases lay between the germline ends. In germline, CDR1 is SGHTA, CDR2 FQGNSA. Supplemented by reference TRBV7-2 and TRBJ1-6, the full variable domain reads GAGVSQSPSNKVTEKGKDVELRCDPISGHTALYWYRQSLGQGLEFLIYFQGNSAPDKSGLPSDRFSAERTGGSVSTLTIQRTQQEDSAVYLCASSLVEGGNSPLHFGNGTRLTVT.

This clone appeared a single time. The V call is TRBV7-8, the J call TRBJ2-7; D remains unclear. The ends were cut back, 3 bases at V and 4 bases at J, with 13 bases in the middle. The CDR3 is made up of 14 amino acids. Germline assignment: CDR1 SGHVS and CDR2 FQNEAQ. As DNA, the CDR3 is TGTGCCAGCAGCTTTCGTTCAGTTTTTTACGAGCAGTACTTC. Translating it yields CASSFRSVFYEQYF.

V and J are TRBV7-6 and TRBJ2-5; maybe TRBD2 (5 bases). In germline, CDR1 is SGHVS, CDR2 FNYEAQ. This CDR3 comprises 14 residues. The V gene lost 4 bases and the J gene lost 5 bases, with 14 bases spanning the gap. The CDR3 DNA reads as TGTGCCAGCAGCTCCTTCACTAGAGAGGAGACCCAGTACTTC. As protein: CASSSFTREETQYF.

This clone came up once. The chain carries TRBV5-1 and TRBJ2-2; D uncertain. Germline lookup yields CDR1 SGHRS and CDR2 YFSETQ. V lost 5 bases to trimming and J lost 6 bases, with 11 bases between them. The CDR3 totals 13 residues. The CDR3 protein is CASSSVSPGELFF. In DNA, the CDR3 is TGCGCCAGCAGTTCGGTGAGCCCCGGGGAGCTGTTTTTT.

The V gene is TRBV5-4, the J gene TRBJ1-6; D unclear. CDR3 length: 16 residues. CDR1 and CDR2 (germline): SGHNT, YYREEE (reference sequence). V lost 3 bases and J 10 bases, leaving 20 bases between the germline ends. CDR3 loop: CASSSSGVTAGSPLHF. The CDR3 DNA is TGTGCCAGCAGCTCATCCGGGGTCACGGCAGGATCACCCCTCCACTTT.

The J gene is TRBJ2-3, the V gene TRBV18; possibly TRBD2 for D (6 bases). In germline, CDR1 is KGHSH, CDR2 LQKENI. The V end lost 3 bases, the J end lost 6 bases, and 10 bases lay between the germline ends. The CDR3 loop spans 13 amino acids. Here the CDR3 DNA reads TGTGCCAGCTCACCTGAGCGGGCGGATACGCAGTATTTT. Its protein product is CASSPERADTQYF.

The chain carries TRBV2 and TRBJ2-4, with D possibly TRBD2 on 5 matching bases. This CDR3 has 19 residues. V lost 1 base and J 1 base, leaving 20 bases between the germline ends. CDR1 SNHLY and CDR2 FYNNEI come from the germline V gene. CDR3 nucleotide sequence: TGTGCCAGCAGTGAAGGGTCGGGAAGGTATTCGTTGGCCAAAAACATTCAGTACTTC. It yields the protein CASSEGSGRYSLAKNIQYF.

Notes on this clone: Other DNA variants within this sample encode the same CDR3. The chain uses TRBV7-2 and TRBJ2-3; TRBD1 is a possible D gene (6 bases). The germline V gene has CDR1 SGHTA and CDR2 FQGNSA. The V gene lost 5 bases and the J gene lost 5 bases, with 14 bases spanning the gap. This CDR3 is 14 amino acids long. The CDR3 reads CASSPRQARDTQYF. The CDR3 DNA reads as TGTGCCAGCAGCCCCCGACAGGCTAGAGATACGCAGTATTTT.

This chain uses TRBV5-4 with TRBJ2-7; 8 nucleotides line up with TRBD1. The CDR3 spans 14 residues. The V gene's germline CDR1 is SGHNT and CDR2 YYREEE (reference sequence). Unmatched junction bases numbered 5, after V lost 5 bases and J lost 1 base. The CDR3: CASRVDRVSYEQYF. The CDR3 DNA reads as TGTGCCAGCAGGGTGGACAGGGTATCCTACGAGCAGTACTTC.

On this clone itself: A read error may produce the germline difference seen at one junction end. The V call is TRBV10-3, the J call TRBJ2-3; D might be TRBD1 (6 bases). The CDR3 runs to 15 residues. From germline, CDR1 is ENHRY and CDR2 SYGVKD. The CDR3, as DNA: TGTGCCAGCAGTGCGCGACCAAACCCAGGGGACGCGCAGTATTTT. This codes for CASSARPNPGDAQYF.

Remarks on this clone: This CDR3 is also generated by other DNA sequences in the sample. The gene calls are TRBV7-2 and TRBJ1-2, with D unclear. Germline loops: CDR1 SGHTA, CDR2 FQGNSA. The ends were cut back, 3 bases at V and 8 bases at J, with 7 bases in the middle. This CDR3 has 11 amino acids. The CDR3 DNA is TGTGCCAGCAGCTTTGCCTCCGGCTACACCTTC. Translating it yields CASSFASGYTF.

This chain connects TRBV2 to TRBJ1-2; D may be TRBD1 (5 bases). This CDR3 is 12 amino acids long. Germline V lookup: CDR1 SNHLY, CDR2 FYNNEI. V lost 6 bases, J lost 2 bases, and 7 bases lay in between. The CDR3 protein is CASRGVNYGYTF. The DNA for the CDR3 is TGTGCCAGCAGGGGGGTAAACTATGGCTACACCTTC.

The chain combines TRBV5-6 with TRBJ2-5, with D tentatively TRBD2 (6 bases). This CDR3 spans 11 amino acids. Per germline, CDR1 SGHDT and CDR2 YYEEEE. The ends were cut back, 2 bases at V and 12 bases at J, with 11 bases in the middle. CDR3 sequence: CASSLRDLKYF. CDR3 coding DNA: TGTGCCAGCAGCTTACGGGACTTGAAGTACTTC.

Concerning this clone itself: The identical CDR3 is also encoded by other nucleotide sequences in the sample. The chain employs TRBV7-8 and TRBJ1-5; TRBD1 matches at 7 bases. CDR3 length: 15 amino acids. V shed 2 bases and J 4 bases; nucleotides not matched to a gene: 5. From germline, CDR1 is SGHVS and CDR2 FQNEAQ. This chain's CDR3 is CASSLSGTDNQPQHF. CDR3 DNA sequence: TGTGCCAGCAGCTTAAGCGGGACAGATAATCAGCCCCAGCATTTT.

The rearrangement uses TRBV5-4 and TRBJ2-3; D may match TRBD1 or TRBD2 (5 bases each). Looked up from germline, CDR1 is SGHNT and CDR2 is YYREEE (reference sequence). V was clipped by 3 bases and J by 0 bases, with 14 bases between them. The CDR3 runs to 16 residues. CDR3 protein: CASSWGRSSSTDTQYF. The CDR3 nucleotides read TGTGCCAGCAGCTGGGGGAGATCCTCTAGCACAGATACGCAGTATTTT.

The V gene is TRBV6-1, the J gene TRBJ1-5, with 7 bases fitting TRBD1. The V gene end was trimmed by 4 bases and the J gene end by 9 bases; junction bases not matched to a gene: 9. The length of the CDR3 is 14 residues. Per the germline V gene, CDR1 is MNHNS and CDR2 is SASEGT. The CDR3 region has the DNA TGTGCCAGCAGTGCTGAACAGGGGATACGGCCCCAGCATTTT. Its translation is CASSAEQGIRPQHF.

The CDR3 reads CASRKGGEDNEQFF. In DNA, the CDR3 is TGTGCCAGCAGGAAGGGGGGAGAGGACAATGAGCAGTTCTTC. V gene TRBV4-2 combines with J gene TRBJ2-1; D tentatively reads TRBD1 or TRBD2 (6 bases each). Germline V CDR1 and CDR2: LGHNA, YNFKEQ. The V gene lost 6 bases and the J gene lost 5 bases, with 14 bases spanning the gap. The CDR3 sequence is 14 residues long.

The rearrangement joins TRBV30 to TRBJ2-5; 8 nucleotides agree with TRBD2. The V segment lost 1 base and the J segment 7 bases; nucleotides outside the gene matches: 5. CDR1 and CDR2 (germline): GTSNPN, SVGIG (reference sequence). The CDR3 spans 13 residues. The CDR3 DNA sequence: TGTGCCTGGAGTGCCGGGGGGGCCGGGACCCAGTACTTC. It specifies CAWSAGGAGTQYF.

This chain joins TRBV6-1 and TRBJ1-1; D possibly corresponds to TRBD1 (6 bases). Per germline, CDR1 MNHNS and CDR2 SASEGT. This CDR3 comprises 14 residues. V was cut by 2 bases and J by 5 bases, with 12 bases left in between. The CDR3 nucleotides are TGTGCCAGCAGTGAATCCAGGACAGTTACTGAAGCTTTCTTT. Amino acid sequence: CASSESRTVTEAFF.

The chain has TRBV5-4 and TRBJ2-2, with a weak D call TRBD2 (7 bases). V lost 4 bases and J lost 4, with 20 bases in between. This CDR3 contains 17 residues. Germline lookup yields CDR1 SGHNT and CDR2 YYREEE (reference sequence). CDR3 residues: CASSGKTGGRFTGELFF. CDR3 DNA: TGTGCCAGCAGCGGGAAAACGGGGGGCCGGTTCACCGGGGAGCTGTTTTTT.

The chain carries TRBV5-1 and TRBJ1-4; D is perhaps TRBD1 (6 bases). In germline, CDR1 is SGHRS, CDR2 YFSETQ. V lost 0 bases to trimming and J lost 4 bases, with 16 bases between them. The CDR3 sequence is 17 residues long. The CDR3, as DNA: TGCGCCAGCAGCTTGGACCAACAGGGCCGGGGTAATGAAAAACTGTTTTTT. Translating it yields CASSLDQQGRGNEKLFF.

The sample holds one count of this clone. CDR3 nucleotides: TGTGCCACCTCCGCGGGAGGGGAGACCCAGTACTTC. Translation gives CATSAGGETQYF. The chain joins TRBV10-3 to TRBJ2-5, with 9 bases fitting TRBD2. Germline-derived CDR1 and CDR2 are ENHRY and SYGVKD. J lost 5 bases, V lost 10 bases, and 5 bases had no gene match. The CDR3 contains 12 residues.

This chain joins TRBV6-6 and TRBJ1-5; D unclear. The V gene lost 0 bases and the J gene lost 4 bases, with 7 bases spanning the gap. The CDR3 is 14 amino acids. Germline V gene data show CDR1 as MNHNY and CDR2 as SVGAGI (reference sequence). The CDR3 bases are TGTGCCAGCAGTTACTCGGGCCAAAATCAGCCCCAGCATTTT. This sequence encodes CASSYSGQNQPQHF.

This sequence joins TRBV5-6 and TRBJ1-1, with TRBD1 matching over 10 bases. Trimming at V came to 5 bases and at J to 2 bases, leaving 6 bases not matched to a gene. Looked up from germline, CDR1 is SGHDT and CDR2 is YYEEEE. The CDR3 consists of 15 residues. The CDR3 sequence is CASRRRQGANTEAFF. CDR3 nucleotides: TGTGCCAGCAGGCGAAGACAGGGGGCAAACACTGAAGCTTTCTTT.

J is TRBJ1-6 and V is TRBV28; D perhaps matches TRBD1 (6 bases). The germline V and J ends were trimmed by 6 bases and 5 bases, with 11 bases remaining between them. The CDR3 loop spans 14 amino acids. CDR1 MDHEN and CDR2 SYDVKM come from the germline V gene. CDR3 DNA sequence: TGTGCCAGCAGAACCCGGGACAATAATTCACCCCTCCACTTT. It specifies CASRTRDNNSPLHF.